Following are 27 T cell receptor beta chains from one sample sequenced in a study of post-analysis software for immune sequencing data. Overall study results and limits: Higher frequency in patients than in controls was seen for about 5 TRBV segments, with TRBV5-6, TRBV5-1 and TRBV20-1 among them.

Their antigens remain unidentified. Sequencing libraries made from TCR beta cDNA carried unique molecular identifiers. Each CDR3 protein gets one entry after TCRdb re-called the PCR reads with MiXCR. The table shows roughly 620,000 distinct CDR3 sequences, with about 40% occurring only once. The sequenced sample was blood. The receptors here all came from a girl aged 5-17 years with multiple sclerosis.

This clonotype has only a few counts. The chain recombines TRBV12-3 or TRBV12-4 with TRBJ2-3, with a weak D call TRBD2 (6 bases). With 6 bases removed from V and 6 bases from J, the gap between germline ends came to 28 bases. The CDR3 is 18 amino acids. The CDR3 here is CASSPFYSSGLPPDTQYF. Written as DNA, the CDR3 is TGTGCCAGCAGCCCCTTTTATAGTAGCGGTCTCCCCCCCGATACGCAGTATTTT.

This clonotype was counted only a few times. V and J are TRBV6-5 and TRBJ1-2; D is perhaps TRBD1 (5 bases). This CDR3 has 13 amino acids. Germline V CDR1 and CDR2: MNHEY, SVGAGI. Between the trimmed V and J ends, which lost 6 bases and 5 bases, there was a span of 13 bases. As DNA, the CDR3 is TGTGCCAGCAGACCCGACAGTCTGTATGGCTACACCTTC. This codes for CASRPDSLYGYTF.

This clonotype was observed a few times. This chain joins TRBV7-9 and TRBJ1-2, with D hard to call. Deletions cut 5 bases from V and 4 bases from J, with 11 bases between. CDR1 is SEHNR, CDR2 FQNEAQ, per germline (reference sequence). The CDR3 sequence is 13 residues long. The CDR3 sequence is CASSPSGAYGYTF. The CDR3 coding sequence is TGTGCCAGCAGCCCCTCCGGAGCCTATGGCTACACCTTC.

To note about this clonotype: A much larger clonotype is one base distant, so this may be a read error. The rearrangement joins TRBV12-3 or TRBV12-4 to TRBJ2-7; D is unclear. V lost 3 bases, J lost 2 bases, and 14 bases lay in between. This CDR3 contains 15 residues. CDR3 in amino acids: CASSFIGLTPYEQYF. CDR3 bases: TGTGCCAGCAGTTTTATCGGGCTAACTCCCTACGAGCAGTACTTC.

This clonotype showed up just a few times. V and J are TRBV20-1 and TRBJ2-1; 8 bases align to TRBD2. Germline V lookup: CDR1 DFQATT, CDR2 SNEGSKA (reference sequence). The CDR3 is made up of 14 amino acids. The ends lost 0 bases at V and 4 bases at J; junction bases unmatched: 2. For the CDR3, the DNA is TGCAGTGCTAGAGATACGGGAGGGTACAATGAGCAGTTCTTC. Amino acids: CSARDTGGYNEQFF.

This clonotype showed up just a few times. This sequence joins TRBV11-3 and TRBJ2-1; 12 bases match TRBD2. This CDR3 comprises 18 residues. Trimming cost V 1 base and J 3 bases; bases outside gene matches: 7. From germline, CDR1 is SGHNT and CDR2 YENEEA. For the CDR3, the DNA is TGTGCCAGCAGCTTAGTAGTGGCTAGCGGGGGGGGCTACAATGAGCAGTTCTTC. This encodes CASSLVVASGGGYNEQFF.

The V and J genes are TRBV5-1 and TRBJ2-5, with 8 nucleotides matching TRBD2. The CDR3 totals 16 residues. Germline CDR1 SGHRS, CDR2 YFSETQ. V trimming: 0 bases; J trimming: 2 bases; junction bases outside the gene matches: 6. In nucleotides, the CDR3 is TGCGCCAGCAGCTTGGGTCCAGCGGGGGCACAAGAGACCCAGTACTTC. It is translated as CASSLGPAGAQETQYF. Looking up the rest from reference TRBV5-1 and TRBJ2-5 gives the full variable domain: KAGVTQTPRYLIKTRGQQVTLSCSPISGHRSVSWYQQTPGQGLQFLFEYFSETQRNKGNFPGRFSGRQFSNSRSEMNVSTLELGDSALYLCASSLGPAGAQETQYFGPGTRLLVL.

This rearrangement joins TRBV7-9 to TRBJ1-1; D gene uncertain. CDR1 and CDR2 from the germline V gene are SEHNR and FQNEAQ (reference sequence). The CDR3 runs 13 residues. V shed 1 base and J shed 8 bases, with 11 bases lying between them. The CDR3 nucleotides read TGTGCCAGCAGCTTAGGAGACGGGGAGGAAGCTTTCTTT. Protein: CASSLGDGEEAFF.

This clonotype has more than one count but fewer than ten. The chain is built from TRBV12-3 or TRBV12-4 and TRBJ1-2; D is undetermined. Trimming left V 8 bases short and J 0 bases short, with 16 bases between. This CDR3 is 15 amino acids long. Here the CDR3 DNA reads TGTGCCAGCCGGGCAGCTTCTTCAGCTAACTATGGCTACACCTTC. It translates to CASRAASSANYGYTF.

The chain uses TRBV29-1 and TRBJ2-7, with no clear D. Trimming stripped 0 bases from V and 6 bases from J, with 12 bases between. The germline V gene has CDR1 SQVTM and CDR2 ANQGSEA. The CDR3 sequence is 13 residues long. The CDR3 coding sequence is TGCAGCGTTGAAGAAGCAGGAGTAACCGAGCAGTACTTC. This sequence encodes CSVEEAGVTEQYF.

Only one count was recorded for this clonotype. The junction differs from germline at one of its ends, possibly a read error. The chain is built from TRBV29-1 and TRBJ2-7; D is unresolved. Germline CDR1 reads SQVTM; CDR2 reads ANQGSEA. CDR3 length: 13 amino acids. The CDR3 DNA reads TGCAGCGTTCTGGACGGATACCTCTACGAGCAGTGCTTC. Translation: CSVLDGYLYEQCF.

V usage is TRBV20-1 and J usage is TRBJ2-7; TRBD1 aligns across 9 bases. V lost 0 bases, J lost 3 bases, and 6 bases stayed unmatched. CDR1 DFQATT and CDR2 SNEGSKA come from the germline V gene (reference sequence). The CDR3 is 15 residues long. CDR3 residues: CSARDRGQGDYEQYF. CDR3 nucleotide sequence: TGCAGTGCTAGAGATCGGGGACAGGGCGACTACGAGCAGTACTTC.

V and J are TRBV12-3 or TRBV12-4 and TRBJ1-2; D uncertain. V lost 3 bases and J 4 bases, leaving 9 bases between the germline ends. The CDR3 runs to 13 residues. The CDR3 here is CASSLDGRYGYTF. CDR3 bases: TGTGCCAGCAGTTTGGACGGCCGCTATGGCTACACCTTC.

The V call is TRBV4-2, the J call TRBJ2-7; TRBD1 or TRBD2 may be the D gene (5 bases each). Germline assignment: CDR1 LGHNA and CDR2 YNFKEQ. CDR3 length: 16 amino acids. V lost 1 base and J lost 2, with 15 bases in between. The CDR3 DNA sequence: TGTGCCAGCAGCCAAGTACCCGGGACGGGTACCTACGAGCAGTACTTC. Translating gives CASSQVPGTGTYEQYF.

V is TRBV4-1 and J is TRBJ2-1; D may be TRBD1 (5 bases). This CDR3 spans 15 amino acids. V was clipped by 0 bases and J by 5 bases, with 11 bases between them. Germline lookup yields CDR1 MGHRA and CDR2 YSYEKL. The DNA of the CDR3 is TGCGCCAGCAGCCAAGAGGGGCACCTAGACAATGAGCAGTTCTTC. Its translation is CASSQEGHLDNEQFF.

About this clonotype: A much more abundant neighbour one base away suggests this may be a read error. The chain is built from TRBV12-3 or TRBV12-4 and TRBJ2-5; no reliable D call. Trimming shortened V by 0 bases and J by 4 bases, and 9 bases separated the two germline ends. The CDR3 is 14 amino acids. CDR3 region: CASSLAGNGETQYF. Here the CDR3 DNA reads TGTGCCAGCAGTTTAGCGGGGAATGGAGAGACCCAGTACTTC.

The chain couples TRBV20-1 to TRBJ2-1; the match to TRBD2 covers 9 bases. Germline V gives CDR1 DFQATT, CDR2 SNEGSKA (reference sequence). The CDR3 totals 16 residues. Trimming at V came to 1 base and at J to 13 bases, leaving 17 bases not matched to a gene. DNA of the CDR3: TGCAGTGCTAGAGGGGGAGCGGGGGGACCCCGAGAGACCCAGTTCTTC. Residues: CSARGGAGGPRETQFF.

V gene TRBV9 combines with J gene TRBJ2-1, with TRBD2 identical over 12 bases. V lost 3 bases and J lost 8; bases outside the gene matches: 3. Germline V gene sequence: CDR1 SGDLS, CDR2 YYNGEE. This CDR3 contains 14 residues. The CDR3 loop reads CASSASGRADEQFF. The CDR3 DNA sequence: TGTGCCAGCAGCGCTAGCGGGAGGGCCGATGAGCAGTTCTTC. Variable domain in full (rest from reference TRBV9 and TRBJ2-1): DSGVTQTPKHLITATGQRVTLRCSPRSGDLSVYWYQQSLDQGLQFLIQYYNGEERAKGNILERFSAQQFPDLHSELNLSSLELGDSALYFCASSASGRADEQFFGPGTRLTVL.

The J gene is TRBJ1-2, the V gene TRBV5-1, with TRBD1 matching over 7 bases. The CDR3 spans 13 residues. Germline values: CDR1 SGHRS, CDR2 YFSETQ. V dropped 4 bases and J dropped 7; count of bases not matched to a gene: 7. The CDR3 sequence is CASSGQVVGGYTF. CDR3 DNA: TGCGCCAGCAGCGGACAGGTCGTCGGTGGCTACACCTTC.

V and J are TRBV24-1 and TRBJ2-3; TRBD1 matches at 11 bases. The CDR3 consists of 16 residues. The germline V gene encodes CDR1 KGHDR and CDR2 SFDVKD. Germline trimming cut 2 bases from V and 3 bases from J; bases unmatched to any gene: 3. CDR3 amino acids: CATSDWTGGSTDTQYF. CDR3 nucleotides: TGTGCCACCAGTGATTGGACAGGGGGCTCAACAGATACGCAGTATTTT.

The rearrangement joins TRBV4-1 to TRBJ2-7; the D gene is possibly TRBD2 (6 bases). Trimming pared 0 bases from V and 4 bases from J, leaving 19 bases between. Per germline, CDR1 MGHRA and CDR2 YSYEKL. The CDR3 runs 17 residues. The CDR3: CASSQDAPTGRLYEQYF. CDR3 nucleotides: TGCGCCAGCAGCCAAGATGCACCAACCGGGAGATTGTACGAGCAGTACTTC.

This chain joins TRBV3-1 and TRBJ2-6; 8 bases agree with TRBD1. The CDR3 runs to 19 residues. V shed 3 bases, J shed 1 base, and the junction held 11 bases outside the gene matches. Per the germline V gene, CDR1 is LGHDT and CDR2 is YNNKEL (reference sequence). The CDR3 region has the DNA TGTGCCAGCAGCCAGGCTGGGACAGGATGGAGATCTGGGGCCAACGTCCTGACTTTC. Protein sequence: CASSQAGTGWRSGANVLTF.

This clonotype was observed a handful of times. The chain employs TRBV5-1 and TRBJ1-1; possibly TRBD1 for D (5 bases). In germline, CDR1 is SGHRS, CDR2 YFSETQ. This CDR3 is 15 amino acids long. V lost 0 bases and J 1 base, leaving 10 bases between the germline ends. CDR3 loop: CASSLDGGTNTEAFF. For the CDR3, the DNA is TGCGCCAGCAGCTTGGATGGAGGGACGAACACTGAAGCTTTCTTT.

This clonotype was seen a few times. The chain employs TRBV4-1 and TRBJ1-2, with D perhaps TRBD1 (5 bases). Germline assignment: CDR1 MGHRA and CDR2 YSYEKL. Trimming took 1 base from V and 4 from J, leaving 13 bases between them. CDR3 length: 15 residues. CDR3 DNA: TGCGCCAGCAGCCAAGTGGGCAGGGCGCGCTATGGCTACACCTTC. This codes for CASSQVGRARYGYTF.

This clonotype has a single count. V is TRBV3-1 and J is TRBJ1-1, with TRBD1 as a possible D gene (5 bases). The germline V gene has CDR1 LGHDT and CDR2 YNNKEL (reference sequence). The CDR3 consists of 15 residues. V lost 4 bases to trimming and J lost 0 bases, with 12 bases between them. Written as DNA, the CDR3 is TGTGCCAGCAGCCGGAAGACAGTTGTGAACACTGAAGCTTTCTTT. Translating gives CASSRKTVVNTEAFF.

This clonotype was observed a few times. The chain combines TRBV3-1 with TRBJ2-3, with D possibly being TRBD1 (5 bases). The V and J ends lost 4 bases and 6 bases respectively, with 14 bases between them. Germline V CDR1 and CDR2: LGHDT, YNNKEL (reference sequence). The CDR3 runs 14 residues. The CDR3 sequence: CASSPKGLDDTQYF. For the CDR3, the DNA is TGTGCCAGCAGCCCGAAGGGGTTGGACGATACGCAGTATTTT.

The V gene is TRBV10-3, the J gene TRBJ2-1, with 9 bases fitting TRBD1. There are 16 residues in the CDR3. CDR1 is ENHRY, CDR2 SYGVKD, per germline. J was trimmed by 1 base and V by 3 bases; bases with no gene match: 4. The CDR3 nucleotides are TGTGCCATCAGTGAACAGGACAGGGGATCCTACAATGAGCAGTTCTTC. This codes for CAISEQDRGSYNEQFF.